One and the same sample provided the 13 T cell receptor beta chains below, sequenced in a study of shared clonotypes between healthy human individuals. The method was immunoSEQ multiplex PCR; TCRdb's version includes in-frame clones alone and lacks a portion of them. The sample consists of some 2 million clones, roughly 94% of them appearing once. Only CD45RO-negative cells positively selected for CCR7 counted as naive CD8 cells, so terminally differentiated effector memory CD45RA+ cells were excluded. Sequences were obtained from naive CD8+ T cells sorted from blood. The receptors come from a young man in good health.

This chain connects TRBV5-6 to TRBJ2-1; 7 bases line up with TRBD2. Germline V gene data show CDR1 as SGHDT and CDR2 as YYEEEE. This CDR3 is built from 16 residues. V trimming: 0 bases; J trimming: 9 bases; junction bases outside the gene matches: 12. This CDR3 is CASSLGGLGGPSEQFF. CDR3 nucleotides: TGTGCCAGCAGCTTGGGGGGTCTGGGAGGGCCGAGTGAGCAGTTCTTC.

The DNA for the CDR3 is TGCGCCAGCAGTGATTGGGAGAGGATAGCGGGAGTGGGAGATACGCAGTATTTT. Translated: CASSDWERIAGVGDTQYF. The J gene is TRBJ2-3, the V gene TRBV10-1; 9 positions match TRBD2. CDR3 length equals 18 residues. Per germline, CDR1 WNHNN and CDR2 SYGVQD (reference sequence). J lost 5 bases, V lost 3 bases, and 15 bases had no gene match.

The CDR3 DNA reads as TGTGCCAGCAGTTTATCTAAGGGGGAAGAGACCCAGTACTTC. It is translated as CASSLSKGEETQYF. The J gene is TRBJ2-5, the V gene TRBV28; a possible D gene is TRBD1 (6 bases). V lost 1 base, J lost 3 bases, and 9 bases lay in between. CDR1 and CDR2 from the germline V gene are MDHEN and SYDVKM. The CDR3 covers 14 residues.

The V call is TRBV20-1, the J call TRBJ2-5, with D unresolved. Germline loops: CDR1 DFQATT, CDR2 SNEGSKA (reference sequence). The germline V and J ends were trimmed by 4 bases and 5 bases, with 8 bases remaining between them. The CDR3 loop spans 11 amino acids. The CDR3 sequence: CSANIGETQYF. The CDR3 DNA follows: TGCAGTGCTAATATAGGGGAGACCCAGTACTTC.

V gene TRBV27 combines with J gene TRBJ2-3, with TRBD1 matching over 10 bases. Unmatched junction bases numbered 5, after V lost 6 bases and J lost 2 bases. Germline V gene data show CDR1 as MNHEY and CDR2 as SMNVEV (reference sequence). CDR3 length: 15 residues. The CDR3 is CASSDRGPYTDTQYF. Here the CDR3 DNA reads TGTGCCAGCAGCGACAGGGGGCCTTACACAGATACGCAGTATTTT.

A single count supports this clone. This chain joins TRBV27 and TRBJ2-7, with D possibly matching TRBD2 (6 bases). Germline V gene data show CDR1 as MNHEY and CDR2 as SMNVEV (reference sequence). This CDR3 contains 14 residues. Deletions cut 2 bases from V and 6 bases from J, with 14 bases between. In nucleotides, the CDR3 is TGTGCCAGCAGTTTAACCGGGGGAGACATCGAGCAGTACTTC. Translation: CASSLTGGDIEQYF.

The chain employs TRBV5-6 and TRBJ2-7, with TRBD1 matching 8 bases. V dropped 4 bases and J dropped 2; count of bases not matched to a gene: 14. Per the germline V gene, CDR1 is SGHDT and CDR2 is YYEEEE. This CDR3 comprises 17 residues. The CDR3 reads CASSGGQVAFRTYEQYF. CDR3 in DNA: TGTGCCAGCAGCGGGGGACAGGTCGCTTTCCGAACCTACGAGCAGTACTTC.

The CDR3 reads CASSRLDTSSYNSPLHF. The CDR3 DNA is TGCGCCAGCAGCCGCCTGGACACCAGCTCCTATAATTCACCCCTCCACTTT. The V and J genes are TRBV4-1 and TRBJ1-6; perhaps TRBD1 as D (5 bases). The CDR3 consists of 17 residues. V was cut by 4 bases and J by 0 bases, with 13 bases left in between. Germline V lookup: CDR1 MGHRA, CDR2 YSYEKL.

Written as DNA, the CDR3 is TGTGCCAGCAGTGCGACAGGGCCTTTGTATAGCAATCAGCCCCAGCATTTT. Translated, it gives CASSATGPLYSNQPQHF. The chain links TRBV27 to TRBJ1-5; 7 bases fit TRBD1. This CDR3 is built from 17 residues. CDR1 and CDR2 (germline): MNHEY, SMNVEV (reference sequence). The junction had 10 bases not matched to a gene; V was cut back by 5 bases and J by 0 bases.

The chain carries TRBV19 and TRBJ1-2, with 7 nucleotides matching TRBD1. The CDR3 spans 15 residues. Germline V gene lookup returns CDR1 LNHDA and CDR2 SQIVND (reference sequence). The V and J ends lost 5 bases and 0 bases, in that order; junction bases with no gene match: 6. CDR3 amino acids: CASSEDRETNYGYTF. Written as DNA, the CDR3 is TGTGCCAGTAGTGAAGACAGGGAAACTAACTATGGCTACACCTTC.

This chain uses TRBV7-2 with TRBJ2-1; 7 bases map to TRBD1. V shed 1 base and J 3 bases; nucleotides not matched to a gene: 6. CDR1 SGHTA and CDR2 FQGNSA come from the germline V gene. The CDR3 spans 16 residues. CDR3 bases: TGTGCCAGCAGCTTAGACGAGGGGGCCTTCTACAATGAGCAGTTCTTC. This gives the protein CASSLDEGAFYNEQFF.

The chain combines TRBV4-1 with TRBJ1-6; a weak D match, TRBD1 (5 bases). V dropped 2 bases and J dropped 15 bases, with 11 bases sitting between them. There are 12 residues in the CDR3. Germline V gene data show CDR1 as MGHRA and CDR2 as YSYEKL. CDR3 sequence (DNA): TGCGCCAGCAGCCAAAAGGGGCTAGACCTCCACTTT. It translates to CASSQKGLDLHF.

About this clone: The same CDR3 also results from other DNA sequences found in this sample. The rearrangement links TRBV19 to TRBJ2-7; D is ambiguous. V lost 4 bases, J lost 5 bases, and 6 bases lay in between. The CDR3 extends over 11 amino acids. The germline V gene encodes CDR1 LNHDA and CDR2 SQIVND (reference sequence). The CDR3 region has the DNA TGTGCCAGTAGTACCGGAGACGAGCAGTACTTC. It codes for CASSTGDEQYF.